This T cell receptor beta chain was recovered during a study of cytomegalovirus exposure and HLA in healthy donors. Findings of the study overall: An analysis was carried out later, and it reportedly showed fewer N-insertions in an Asian-associated ancestry cluster than the approximately 710-donor mean.

PCR involved 60 Vbeta and 13 Jbeta primers. The method was immunoSEQ multiplex PCR; TCRdb's version includes in-frame clones alone and lacks a portion of them. In the table there are roughly 150,000 clones, approximately 82% of which are singletons. Turning to this clone: What it recognizes is unknown.

The TCR originated in a male donor in good health and CMV-seronegative. The sequenced sample consisted of PBMCs.

As DNA, the CDR3 is TGTGCCAGCAGTGACAGGGGGAATGAAAAACTGTTTTTT. Encoded protein: CASSDRGNEKLFF. The chain links TRBV6-1 to TRBJ1-4, with 7 bases aligning to TRBD1. V dropped 3 bases and J dropped 5; count of bases not matched to a gene: 0. The CDR3 runs to 13 residues. From germline, CDR1 is MNHNS and CDR2 SASEGT.